The present entry profiles one T cell receptor (beta chain) with its context. TCRdb's copy holds only in-frame clones and misses some; the assay was immunoSEQ multiplex PCR. Of about 2.2 million clones listed, 85% to 95% were seen once; the top ten hold 1.7%. CD45RO-negative, CCR7-selected cells formed the naive CD8 fraction, which excluded terminally differentiated effector memory CD45RA+ cells. These data come from a study of shared clonotypes between healthy human individuals. CDR1 is SGHRS and CDR2 is YFSETQ in the germline V gene. Trimming left V 3 bases short and J 3 bases short, with 13 bases between. The CDR3 spans 15 residues.

This sequence joins TRBV5-1 and TRBJ2-1, with no clear D. The receptor was derived from a man between 18 and 29 years old in good health. Some clones in this sample may be carry-over from other donors' samples. The sequenced sample consisted of naive CD8+ T cells from PBMCs. The CDR3 nucleotides read TGCGCCAGCAGCTCGGGTCTCGGCCTCTACAATGAGCAGTTCTTC. Translation gives CASSSGLGLYNEQFF. The full variable domain, in which reference TRBV5-1 and TRBJ2-1 provide the parts outside the CDR3, is KAGVTQTPRYLIKTRGQQVTLSCSPISGHRSVSWYQQTPGQGLQFLFEYFSETQRNKGNFPGRFSGRQFSNSRSEMNVSTLELGDSALYLCASSSGLGLYNEQFFGPGTRLTVL.